The 16 T cell receptor beta chains below come from one sample, sequenced in a study of T-cell reconstitution after alpha-beta-depleted transplantation in children. Unique molecular identifiers were used to barcode this TCRbeta library. TCRdb re-derived calls from the PCR reads in MiXCR, one entry per CDR3 protein. The sample carries a few hundred thousand distinct CDR3 sequences, 10% to 13% recorded once. The sequenced sample was PBMCs from the stem cell graft donor, obtained from the stem cell graft. Every receptor here comes from a human donor who donated a stem cell graft to a child with acute lymphoblastic leukemia.

The J gene is TRBJ1-3, the V gene TRBV12-3 or TRBV12-4, with D hard to call. V was cut by 3 bases and J by 2 bases, with 8 bases left in between. The CDR3 loop spans 14 amino acids. CDR3 in amino acids: CASSFLSTGNTIYF. As DNA, the CDR3 is TGTGCCAGCAGTTTTCTATCAACTGGAAACACCATATATTTT.

This clonotype was counted only a few times. The chain couples TRBV20-1 to TRBJ2-7; 8 bases fit TRBD2. The CDR3 consists of 14 residues. Trimming cost V 1 base and J 3 bases; bases outside gene matches: 5. Per the germline V gene, CDR1 is DFQATT and CDR2 is SNEGSKA (reference sequence). CDR3 loop: CSARVSGSHYEQYF. CDR3 bases: TGCAGTGCTAGAGTAAGCGGGAGTCACTACGAGCAGTACTTC.

The V gene is TRBV6-1, the J gene TRBJ2-7; the match to TRBD2 covers 9 bases. Unmatched junction bases numbered 6, after V lost 2 bases and J lost 13 bases. The CDR3 is 12 amino acids. Per the germline V gene, CDR1 is MNHNS and CDR2 is SASEGT. CDR3 residues: CASSERLAGPYF. CDR3 in DNA: TGTGCCAGCAGTGAACGCCTAGCGGGACCCTACTTC.

The chain links TRBV6-1 to TRBJ2-6; 9 bases map to TRBD1. The length of the CDR3 is 19 residues. Germline lookup yields CDR1 MNHNS and CDR2 SASEGT. The J segment lost 2 bases and the V segment lost 6 bases, leaving 14 bases of the junction unmatched. This CDR3 is CASSNKPGTGFAGANVLTF. The CDR3 coding sequence is TGTGCCAGCAGCAACAAGCCCGGGACAGGGTTTGCTGGGGCCAACGTCCTGACTTTC.

This clonotype has more than one count but fewer than ten. The chain recombines TRBV29-1 with TRBJ2-7, with 14 bases that match TRBD2. The CDR3 runs to 14 residues. CDR1 SQVTM and CDR2 ANQGSEA come from the germline V gene. V shed 6 bases, J shed 5 bases, and the junction held 6 bases outside the gene matches. In nucleotides, the CDR3 is TGCAGCGTGACGGGACTAGCGGGAGCGGACGAGCAGTACTTC. Protein: CSVTGLAGADEQYF.

This chain uses TRBV30 with TRBJ1-2, with 7 bases that match TRBD1. This CDR3 has 13 amino acids. CDR1 is GTSNPN, CDR2 SVGIG, per germline (reference sequence). V gave up 4 bases and J gave up 4 bases; unmatched junction bases: 6. As DNA, the CDR3 is TGTGCCTGGACCCCCAAGGGGGCCTATGGCTACACCTTC. This codes for CAWTPKGAYGYTF.

The gene calls are TRBV4-1 and TRBJ2-3; the match to TRBD2 covers 11 bases. Germline V gene lookup returns CDR1 MGHRA and CDR2 YSYEKL. V lost 3 bases to trimming and J lost 5 bases; unmatched junction nucleotides: 7. CDR3 size: 16 residues. The CDR3 DNA follows: TGCGCCAGCAGCCATCCCGTAGCGGGAGGGGAAGATACGCAGTATTTT. Translation gives CASSHPVAGGEDTQYF.

This sequence joins TRBV24-1 and TRBJ2-3; perhaps D is TRBD1 or TRBD2 (6 bases each). The ends were cut back, 9 bases at V and 2 bases at J, with 11 bases in the middle. The germline CDR1 and CDR2 sequences are KGHDR and SFDVKD. The CDR3 totals 13 residues. CDR3 DNA: TGTGCCACCGCAGGGGAGGACACAGATACGCAGTATTTT. It translates to CATAGEDTDTQYF.

A few counts support this clonotype. The rearrangement uses TRBV12-3 or TRBV12-4 and TRBJ2-2; D is possibly TRBD1 or TRBD2 (5 bases each). Between the trimmed V and J ends, which lost 5 bases and 7 bases, there was a span of 17 bases. The CDR3 is 15 residues long. This CDR3 reads CASSPPGAWVGELFF. CDR3 DNA sequence: TGTGCCAGCAGTCCCCCCGGGGCCTGGGTCGGGGAGCTGTTTTTT.

The V gene is TRBV4-1, the J gene TRBJ2-1; D possibly corresponds to TRBD2 (7 bases). V lost 3 bases, J lost 3 bases, and 15 bases lay in between. Germline CDR1 is MGHRA and CDR2 is YSYEKL. The CDR3 length is 16 residues. The CDR3 bases are TGCGCCAGCAGCCACCTCAAGGGGGGGGGCTACAATGAGCAGTTCTTC. Translated: CASSHLKGGGYNEQFF.

This clonotype has a handful of counts. This chain joins TRBV28 and TRBJ2-1, with a weak D call TRBD2 (6 bases). Trimming took off 2 bases at V and 5 bases at J, with 19 bases between the two ends. Germline CDR1 and CDR2: MDHEN and SYDVKM. There are 17 residues in the CDR3. The chain's CDR3 is CASSLTRGLGAHNEQFF. The CDR3 nucleotides read TGTGCCAGCAGTTTAACCCGGGGACTTGGAGCCCACAATGAGCAGTTCTTC. Variable domain in full (rest from reference TRBV28 and TRBJ2-1): DVKVTQSSRYLVKRTGEKVFLECVQDMDHENMFWYRQDPGLGLRLIYFSYDVKMKEKGDIPEGYSVSREKKERFSLILESASTNQTSMYLCASSLTRGLGAHNEQFFGPGTRLTVL.

This clonotype was counted only a few times. V is TRBV20-1 and J is TRBJ1-1; D is uncertain. V gave up 0 bases and J gave up 0 bases, with 11 bases separating them. From germline, CDR1 is DFQATT and CDR2 SNEGSKA (reference sequence). The CDR3 has 15 amino acids. The CDR3 bases are TGCAGTGCTAGAGATCTTTCGGTAATGAACACTGAAGCTTTCTTT. Protein product: CSARDLSVMNTEAFF.

The chain links TRBV12-3 or TRBV12-4 to TRBJ1-4, with 10 positions matching TRBD1. The CDR3 totals 15 residues. Germline trimming cut 3 bases from V and 8 bases from J; bases unmatched to any gene: 6. The CDR3 here is CASSLDGTGEEKLFF. In DNA, the CDR3 is TGTGCCAGCAGTTTGGACGGGACAGGGGAAGAAAAACTGTTTTTT.

The chain uses TRBV6-2 or TRBV6-3 and TRBJ2-1, with 8 bases identical to TRBD1. The CDR3 is 17 residues long. The germline gives CDR1 MNHEY, CDR2 SVGEGT. With V trimmed by 2 bases and J by 1 base, 7 bases remained unmatched. CDR3 protein: CASSYLWRDRSYNEQFF. The CDR3 coding sequence is TGTGCCAGCAGTTACCTGTGGCGGGACAGGTCCTACAATGAGCAGTTCTTC.

The rearrangement uses TRBV19 and TRBJ2-2, with D possibly TRBD2 on 6 matching bases. V was cut by 7 bases and J by 0 bases, with 27 bases left in between. CDR1 LNHDA and CDR2 SQIVND come from the germline V gene (reference sequence). This CDR3 has 20 amino acids. CDR3 protein: CASNKRRPTSYTANTGELFF. The CDR3 DNA reads TGTGCCAGTAACAAACGGCGGCCGACTAGTTATACGGCGAACACCGGGGAGCTGTTTTTT.

This clonotype was found a few times. The chain has TRBV27 and TRBJ2-3, with TRBD2 matching over 10 bases. V dropped 9 bases and J dropped 4; count of bases not matched to a gene: 10. The CDR3 contains 15 residues. Germline V gene lookup returns CDR1 MNHEY and CDR2 SMNVEV (reference sequence). CDR3 protein: CARHLAGDGPDTQYF. For the CDR3, the DNA is TGTGCCAGACATCTAGCGGGAGACGGCCCAGATACGCAGTATTTT.